This T cell receptor beta chain was identified in a study of T cells after yellow fever vaccination. This clonotype was seen a handful of times. CDR3 length: 14 residues. The V end lost 6 bases, the J end lost 4 bases, and 15 bases lay between the germline ends. Germline CDR1 and CDR2: MNHNS and SASEGT. TCRdb reprocessed the 5' RACE reads via MiXCR and lists one record per CDR3 protein. The sample consists of 550,000 or so distinct CDR3 sequences, around 21% of them appearing once. This specimen consisted of PBMCs, obtained 15 days after the yellow fever booster vaccination. The genes are TRBV6-1 and TRBJ1-2, with D maybe TRBD1 (5 bases). The source of this sequence is a man aged 25 to 45 who received the YFV17D yellow fever vaccine. CDR3 residues: CASRPGAFGYGYTF. CDR3 coding DNA: TGTGCCAGCAGGCCTGGGGCATTCGGCTATGGCTACACCTTC.